Sequencing of this TCR beta chain was carried out in a study of PD-1 blockade in classical Hodgkin lymphoma. The CDR3 has 15 amino acids. CDR1 is SGHNT, CDR2 YYREEE, per germline (reference sequence). The V and J ends lost 4 bases and 0 bases respectively, with 14 bases between them. Concerning this clone: Its cognate antigen is unknown.

Study results and limitations: CD4+ TCR diversity, unlike CD8+, climbed significantly by C4D1. Compared with healthy donors, newly diagnosed patients reportedly showed lower baseline TCR diversity. Possibly reflecting disease activity or prior therapy, repertoire differences have causes that remain undefined.

All trial patients relapsed after autologous stem cell transplantation. The method was immunoSEQ multiplex PCR; TCRdb's version includes in-frame clones alone and lacks a portion of them. The table shows about 110,000 clones, with about 89% occurring only once. The TCR originated in a human donor with classical Hodgkin lymphoma. The J gene is TRBJ2-7, the V gene TRBV5-4; D is unresolved. The source material was peripheral blood mononuclear cells (PBMCs), sampled before the second cycle of nivolumab. CDR3 in DNA: TGTGCCAGCAGCCCCCAGGCCAAGAGCTCCTACGAGCAGTACTTC. Its protein is CASSPQAKSSYEQYF.